This T cell receptor (beta chain) comes out of a study of blood T cell repertoires in COVID-19. Ages ranged from roughly 18 to 100 years, with residence in 24 US areas. Grouping used clinical history reported by participants in a survey and questionnaire. Germline V gene sequence: CDR1 MNHEY, CDR2 SMNVEV (reference sequence). This CDR3 is 15 amino acids long. V lost 5 bases to trimming and J lost 0 bases; unmatched junction nucleotides: 7. Using immunoSEQ multiplex PCR, the repertoire was profiled, and TCRdb retains in-frame clones only, with some absent. Of a few hundred thousand clones listed, about 85% are singletons.

The receptor comes from a woman aged 45 to 65 who had been exposed to COVID-19. Sequenced: PBMCs or T cells enriched from blood (not recorded which). The rearrangement links TRBV27 to TRBJ2-7; the match to TRBD2 covers 7 bases. The CDR3 protein is CASSAIGGSSYEQYF. The CDR3 region has the DNA TGTGCCAGCAGTGCCATCGGGGGGAGCTCCTACGAGCAGTACTTC.